This T cell receptor (beta chain) is drawn from a study of T cell repertoires in cytomegalovirus infection. Across the study: Well-studied HLA-B-restricted CMV epitopes were used in the study alongside recently identified HLA-C-restricted ones. TCR beta signatures that were public indicated CMV infection and matching HLA type.

The study's findings and limits: Of the TCR beta families, the public ones yielded a cumulative frequency that identified carriers of CMV plus the relevant HLA. HLA-C-restricted CMV-specific TCR beta clonotypes prevailed in the ex vivo response.

Via MiXCR, TCRdb re-called the reads, giving one row per CDR3 protein. The profile shows about 310,000 distinct CDR3 sequences, 20% to 25% of them singletons. Note on this clonotype: Its antigen is undetermined.

This receptor was obtained from a human donor in good health (CMV status not recorded). Some clones in this sample may be carry-over from other donors' samples. The sequencing used cultured PBMCs, collected from culture after CMV antigen stimulation.

This CDR3 reads CASSYLASGGYNEQFF. CDR3 sequence (DNA): TGTGCCAGCAGTTACTTAGCTAGCGGGGGATACAATGAGCAGTTCTTC. The chain links TRBV6-2 or TRBV6-3 to TRBJ2-1; 10 nucleotides agree with TRBD2. The CDR3 extends over 16 amino acids. The germline CDR1 and CDR2 sequences are MNHEY and SVGEGT. J was trimmed by 4 bases and V by 1 base; bases with no gene match: 4.